The sequence of this T cell receptor beta chain was determined in a study of cytomegalovirus exposure and HLA in healthy donors. Study-level results: The study labeled 170 or so TCR beta chains cytomegalovirus-associated.

TCRdb's table, derived via immunoSEQ multiplex PCR, lists solely in-frame clones and lacks some. The sample lists some 140,000 clones, 86% occurring once. Regarding this clone: As yet, its antigen is unknown.

Trimming cost V 8 bases and J 3 bases, with 5 bases left between them. This CDR3 region has 10 residues. Germline V lookup: CDR1 MGHDK, CDR2 SYGVNS. The J gene is TRBJ2-7, the V gene TRBV25-1; no clear D gene. The sequence was collected from a human donor in good health. The sequenced material came from PBMCs. The CDR3 region is CASPNYEQYF. The CDR3 nucleotides read TGTGCCAGCCCTAACTACGAGCAGTACTTC.